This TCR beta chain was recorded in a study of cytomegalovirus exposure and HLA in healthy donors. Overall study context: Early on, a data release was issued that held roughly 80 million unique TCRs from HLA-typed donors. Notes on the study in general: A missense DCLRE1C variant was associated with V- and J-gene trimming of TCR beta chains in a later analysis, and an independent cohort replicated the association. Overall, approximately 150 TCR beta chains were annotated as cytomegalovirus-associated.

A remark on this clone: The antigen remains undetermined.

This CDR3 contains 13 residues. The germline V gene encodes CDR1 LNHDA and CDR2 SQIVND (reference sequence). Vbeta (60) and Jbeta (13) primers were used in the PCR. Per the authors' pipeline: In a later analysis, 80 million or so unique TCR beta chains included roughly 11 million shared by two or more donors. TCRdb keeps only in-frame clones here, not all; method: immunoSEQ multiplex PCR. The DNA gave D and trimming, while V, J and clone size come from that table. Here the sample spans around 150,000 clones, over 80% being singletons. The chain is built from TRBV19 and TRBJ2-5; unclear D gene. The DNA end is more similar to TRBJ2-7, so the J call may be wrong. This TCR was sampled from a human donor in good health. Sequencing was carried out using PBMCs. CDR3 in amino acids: CASSISVAYEQYF. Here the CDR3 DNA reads TGTGCCAGTAGTATATCAGTAGCCTACGAGCAGTACTTC.